This T cell receptor beta chain stems from a study of shared T cell receptors in the human thymus. Measured with immunoSEQ multiplex PCR; TCRdb has only the in-frame clones, and not every one. The data hold 640,000 or so clones, with around 87% observed a single time. The V gene end was trimmed by 1 base and the J gene end by 7 bases; junction bases not matched to a gene: 14. The CDR3 runs 17 residues. Germline V gene lookup returns CDR1 SEHNR and CDR2 FQNEAQ (reference sequence). These records were also assigned to another study, of human thymus T cells. That investigation notes: Donors were healthy Finnish infants having corrective surgery for congenital heart defects. Surgeons resected thymus tissue during corrective heart surgery.

The sample taken for sequencing was thymocytes. The sequence derives from a boy under two years old with a congenital heart defect. The chain has TRBV7-9 and TRBJ1-2; 8 nucleotides align to TRBD1. CDR3 nucleotides: TGTGCCAGCAGCTTAGGTAGTACCGGGACAGGTGGGAGTGGCTACACCTTC. This gives the protein CASSLGSTGTGGSGYTF.